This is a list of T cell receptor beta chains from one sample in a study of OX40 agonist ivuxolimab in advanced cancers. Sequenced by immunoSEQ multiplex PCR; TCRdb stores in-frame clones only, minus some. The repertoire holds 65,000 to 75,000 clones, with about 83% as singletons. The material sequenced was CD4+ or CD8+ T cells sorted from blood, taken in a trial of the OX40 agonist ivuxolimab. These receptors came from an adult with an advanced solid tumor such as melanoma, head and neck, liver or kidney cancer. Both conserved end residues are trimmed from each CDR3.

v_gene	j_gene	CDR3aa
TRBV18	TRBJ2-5	ASSPQGSRETQY
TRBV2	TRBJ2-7	ASSGTASYEQY
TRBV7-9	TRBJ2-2	ASSRREEINGELF
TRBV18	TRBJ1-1	ASSPGRVEAF
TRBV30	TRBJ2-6	AWRPDSGANVLT
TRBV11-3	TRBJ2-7	ASSLEGGGSEQY
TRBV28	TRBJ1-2	ASSLGRGFWGYT
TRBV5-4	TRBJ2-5	ASSVPGSGETQY
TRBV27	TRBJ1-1	ASSSFRTATGEAF
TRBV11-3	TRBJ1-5	ASSLDHQPQH
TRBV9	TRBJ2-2	ASSVDNRNTGELF
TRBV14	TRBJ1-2	ASSPRVQFNYGYT
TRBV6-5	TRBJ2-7	ASGQRGEQY
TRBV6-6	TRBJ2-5	ASSYLAAYQETQY
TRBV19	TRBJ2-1	ASSIDRARGNEQF
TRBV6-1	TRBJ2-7	ASSEGTSGRREQY
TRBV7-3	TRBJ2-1	ASSLRQGAQDEQF
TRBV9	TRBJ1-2	ASHRIDNGYT
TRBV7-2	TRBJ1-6	ASSLMSGLPLH
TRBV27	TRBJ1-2	ASSLTGMYGYT
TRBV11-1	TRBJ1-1	ASSLVGQKAF
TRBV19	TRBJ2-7	ASLAGGPSTRQY
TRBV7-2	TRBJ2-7	ASSLGGGTREQY
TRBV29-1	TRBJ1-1	SARQAMNTEAF
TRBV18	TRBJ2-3	ASSPVRRGVSDTQY
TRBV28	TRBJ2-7	ASSGRVLSYEQY
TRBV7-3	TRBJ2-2	ASSSLAGRGELF
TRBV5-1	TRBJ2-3	ASSGDRVGDTQY
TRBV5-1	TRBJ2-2	ASSLGLNTGELF
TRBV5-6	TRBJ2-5	ASSATLRGTEETQY
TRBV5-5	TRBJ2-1	ASSFGLATYNEQF
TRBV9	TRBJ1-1	ASSASRNRGRTTEAF